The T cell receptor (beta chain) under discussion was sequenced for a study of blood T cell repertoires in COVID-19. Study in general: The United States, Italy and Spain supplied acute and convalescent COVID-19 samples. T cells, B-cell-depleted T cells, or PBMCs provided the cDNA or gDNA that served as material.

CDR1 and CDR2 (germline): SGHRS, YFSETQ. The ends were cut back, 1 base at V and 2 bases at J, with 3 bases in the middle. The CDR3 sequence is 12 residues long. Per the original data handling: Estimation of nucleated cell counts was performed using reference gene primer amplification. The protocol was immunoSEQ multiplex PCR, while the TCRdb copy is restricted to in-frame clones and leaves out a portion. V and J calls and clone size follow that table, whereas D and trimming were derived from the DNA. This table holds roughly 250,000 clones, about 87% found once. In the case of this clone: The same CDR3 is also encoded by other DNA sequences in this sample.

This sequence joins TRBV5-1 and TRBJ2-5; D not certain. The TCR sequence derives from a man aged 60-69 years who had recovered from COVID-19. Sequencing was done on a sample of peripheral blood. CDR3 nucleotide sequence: TGCGCCAGCAGCTTGTCGCAAGAGACCCAGTACTTC. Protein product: CASSLSQETQYF.